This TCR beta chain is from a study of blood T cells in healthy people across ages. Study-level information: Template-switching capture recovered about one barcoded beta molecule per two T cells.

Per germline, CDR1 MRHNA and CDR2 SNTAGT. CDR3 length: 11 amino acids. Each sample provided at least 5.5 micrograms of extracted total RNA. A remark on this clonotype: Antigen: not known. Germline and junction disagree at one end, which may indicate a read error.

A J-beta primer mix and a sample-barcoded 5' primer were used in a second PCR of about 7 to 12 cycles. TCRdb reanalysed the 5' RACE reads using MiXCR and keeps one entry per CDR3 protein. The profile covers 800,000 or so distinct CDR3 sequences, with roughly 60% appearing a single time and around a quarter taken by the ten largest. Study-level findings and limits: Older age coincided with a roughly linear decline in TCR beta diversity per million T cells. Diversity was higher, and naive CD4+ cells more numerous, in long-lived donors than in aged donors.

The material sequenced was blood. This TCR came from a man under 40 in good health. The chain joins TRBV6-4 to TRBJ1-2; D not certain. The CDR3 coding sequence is TGTGCCAGCAGTGACGGCTATAGCTACACCTTC. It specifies CASSDGYSYTF.